Judged by frequency, the clone carrying this T cell receptor beta chain is medium-sized. Its specificity is unknown. Cells classed as naive CD8+ T cells were CD45RO-CCR7+CD27+CD95-. UMI-labeled 5' RACE TRB cDNA libraries were prepared from the cells. TCRdb processed the 5' RACE reads again and assigns one entry to each CDR3 protein, with no DNA. The sample includes tens of thousands of distinct CDR3 sequences. This sample was included in a study of CXCR3-negative and CXCR3-positive naive CD8 T cells. Study results and caveats: Cryopreserved cells showed partially decreased CXCR3 expression, and most assays used fresh PBMCs. CXCR3-positive naive cells carried more hydrophobic TRB CDR3s than CXCR3-negative ones. Whereas both naive subsets had comparably high diversity, memory CD8+ cells had much lower diversity.

This TCR came from a human donor in good health. Some clones in this sample may be carry-over from other donors' samples. The sequencing input was naive CXCR3- CD8+ T cells from blood. Subset reported: CD45RO-CCR7+CD27+CD95- naive CD8+ T cells lacking CXCR3 (TNR3-).

This CDR3 is CASSHYRGKQYF. V usage is TRBV23-1 and J usage is TRBJ2-7; TCRdb's D call of TRBD2 is untestable without DNA. TRBV23-1 is placed among ORFs of uncertain function. The CDR3 has 12 residues.